This T cell receptor beta chain was sequenced in a study of shared clonotypes between healthy human individuals. This clone was counted only a few times. An end of the junction does not agree with germline; a read error may underlie this. This table comes from immunoSEQ multiplex PCR, and its TCRdb copy is limited to in-frame clones, with some not included. Seen here are over 1.5 million clones, roughly 98% observed once, and the top ten hold 0.4% to 0.55%. From germline, CDR1 is SGHAT and CDR2 FQDESV (reference sequence). The CDR3 extends over 13 amino acids. Sequenced material: naive CD4+ T cells sorted from blood. Subset: CD45RA+ positively selected. The sequence came from a man younger than 40 in good health. The genes are TRBV11-1 and TRBJ2-7, with a weak D call TRBD1 (5 bases). CDR3 coding DNA: TGTGCCAGCAGCTTGCAGGGTACCTACGCGCAGTACTTC. Its translation: CASSLQGTYAQYF. The full variable domain, its missing parts supplied by reference TRBV11-1 and TRBJ2-7, is EAEVAQSPRYKITEKSQAVAFWCDPISGHATLYWYRQILGQGPELLVQFQDESVVDDSQLPKDRFSAERLKGVDSTLKIQPAELGDSAMYLCASSLQGTYAQYFGPGTRLTVT.